The clone carrying this T cell receptor beta chain has only a few counts. Its antigen is as yet unknown. Cocultured for 6 to 7 days at 37°C were the mixed lymphocyte reaction cells. A 1:1 mix was made of stimulator PBMCs labelled with Violet Dye and responder PBMCs labelled with CFSE. TCRdb's table, derived via immunoSEQ multiplex PCR, lists solely in-frame clones and lacks some. Of about 14,000 clones listed, almost 50% are singletons. This record belongs to a study of siplizumab effects on memory and regulatory T cells. For the study at large: Paired setups tested mixed lymphocyte reactions with 0.95 to 1 ug/mL siplizumab or no drug. Study findings and constraints: Greater diversity than memory cells seemed evident in naive T cells, which also appeared to be major alloresponse contributors.

Sequencing input: CFSE-low (dividing) CD4+ T cells sorted from an allogeneic mixed lymphocyte reaction. The TCR comes from a human donor in good health; the cells came from an allogeneic mixed lymphocyte reaction.

The CDR3 DNA reads TGTGCCAGCAGCGCTGACTTCTATGGCTACACCTTC. It translates to CASSADFYGYTF. The J gene is TRBJ1-2, the V gene TRBV2, with unresolved D. The CDR3 runs to 12 residues. The V end was cut by 6 bases, the J end by 4 bases, with 9 bases between. Per the germline V gene, CDR1 is SNHLY and CDR2 is FYNNEI.